These T cell receptor beta chains were read from a single sample in a study of T cell responses to AZD1222 COVID-19 vaccine. Clones were sequenced by immunoSEQ multiplex PCR, and TCRdb holds only the in-frame ones, with some missing. Of some 130,000 clones in the sample, approximately 90% were seen once. Specimen: peripheral blood, collected on day 0 of AZD1222 vaccination. Every receptor here comes from an adult in good health. Both conserved end residues are trimmed from each CDR3. The order of the fields is V gene, J gene, D gene, CDR3 protein. The D gene is left open where the match is weak.

>TRBV14|TRBJ1-1|TRBD1
ASRGGGADYTEAF
>TRBV18|TRBJ1-3|.
ASSPPLALGNTIY
>TRBV27|TRBJ1-2|.
ASGEQAGYGYT
>TRBV5-1|TRBJ2-7|.
ASSTNPGRPQRSYEQY
>TRBV19|TRBJ1-5|.
ASSIEVGRSNQPQH
>TRBV19|TRBJ1-5|.
ASSDLLGQPQH
>TRBV7-9|TRBJ1-3|.
ASRRGDSGNTIY
>TRBV9|TRBJ1-1|.
ASSVGPAQNTEAF
>TRBV3-1/TRBV3-2|TRBJ2-1|TRBD2
ASRPAGGYNEQF
>TRBV20-1|TRBJ2-7|TRBD2
SASVAGASLYEQY
>TRBV19|TRBJ1-2|.
ASSKVAAGGYT
>TRBV12-3/TRBV12-4|TRBJ1-2|TRBD1
ASSLGQGYGYT
>TRBV9|TRBJ2-6|.
ASSVSSGANVLT
>TRBV7-9|TRBJ1-4|TRBD1
ASSLGQPNEKLF
>TRBV19|TRBJ2-3|.
ASSPGRTATDTQY
>TRBV6-2/TRBV6-3|TRBJ1-3|.
ASSPGTLGNTIY
>TRBV7-2|TRBJ1-1|.
ASSYTAPGNTEAF
>TRBV18|TRBJ2-1|TRBD1
ASSPGTGSGNEQF
>TRBV7-7|TRBJ2-5|.
ASSLEASAQETQY
>TRBV2|TRBJ1-5|TRBD1
ASSPGQDNQPQH
>TRBV28|TRBJ2-1|.
ASSLWKEAFYNEQF
>TRBV7-9|TRBJ2-5|.
ASSHRTLQETQY
>TRBV18|TRBJ1-1|.
ASSPRYWEGPARGTEAF
>TRBV5-4|TRBJ2-2|.
ASSSAGTRGTGELF
>TRBV5-1|TRBJ1-4|.
ASSKDPDATNEKLF
>TRBV6-5|TRBJ2-7|TRBD1
ASSRQGPYEQY
>TRBV2|TRBJ1-1|TRBD1
ASSGTGKNTEAF
>TRBV30|TRBJ2-1|TRBD2
AWTSGTSGTYNEQF
>TRBV28|TRBJ1-5|.
ASSLGGQGGPNQPQH
>TRBV2|TRBJ1-6|.
ASGSRGNNSPLH
>TRBV5-4|TRBJ1-4|.
ASSVTDANEKLF
>TRBV4-1|TRBJ2-7|.
ASSQERPGYDEQY
>TRBV6-6|TRBJ2-3|.
ASSRPSQIRKGTDTQY
>TRBV7-9|TRBJ1-1|.
ASSLVGVNTEAF
>TRBV12-5|TRBJ1-5|TRBD1
ASGSGTGGNQPQH
>TRBV10-2|TRBJ1-1|.
ASSEYQAEAF
>TRBV28|TRBJ2-1|TRBD2
ASRLGLAGGQGYNEQF
>TRBV6-5|TRBJ2-7|TRBD2
ASPQASGDAYEQY
>TRBV29-1|TRBJ1-2|.
SVDHRQGGYGYT
>TRBV28|TRBJ1-3|TRBD1
ASSLLTGASGNTIY
>TRBV6-5|TRBJ2-7|.
ASSIFNYEQY
>TRBV7-8|TRBJ1-5|TRBD1
ASSPGQGLSNQPQH
>TRBV28|TRBJ2-3|.
ASSLTDNPRHTQY